The 17 T cell receptor beta chains presented below share a single source sample, sequenced in a study of blood T cell repertoires in COVID-19. Assay: immunoSEQ multiplex PCR; the TCRdb copy retains only in-frame clones and omits some. The sample lists roughly 84,000 clones, under 80% occurring once. The specimen sequenced was peripheral blood. These TCRs come from a man aged 55 to 69 with COVID-19, enrolled during active disease.

The chain employs TRBV11-3 and TRBJ2-2; TRBD2 aligns across 8 bases. J lost 2 bases, V lost 5 bases, and 7 bases had no gene match. The CDR3 contains 16 residues. Germline-derived CDR1 and CDR2 are SGHNT and YENEEA. The CDR3 loop reads CASSPGTRENTGELFF. The CDR3 DNA reads TGTGCCAGCAGCCCAGGGACTAGGGAAAACACCGGGGAGCTGTTTTTT.

This clone was picked up a small number of times. The chain uses TRBV7-9 and TRBJ1-3; TRBD1 might be the D (5 bases). The CDR3 length is 14 residues. CDR1 SEHNR and CDR2 FQNEAQ come from the germline V gene (reference sequence). The V end was cut by 8 bases, the J end by 2 bases, with 13 bases between. As DNA, the CDR3 is TGTGCCAGCCGCCCTATGGGGCCTGGAAACACCATATATTTT. Its translation: CASRPMGPGNTIYF.

This clone was seen only once. The V gene is TRBV27, the J gene TRBJ2-7, with D unresolved. Trimming left V 3 bases short and J 2 bases short, with 8 bases between. Germline CDR1 and CDR2: MNHEY and SMNVEV (reference sequence). The CDR3 is 13 residues long. Written as DNA, the CDR3 is TGTGCCAGCAGTTTCGGCAGGCCCTACGAGCAGTACTTC. It is translated as CASSFGRPYEQYF.

The V call is TRBV5-1, the J call TRBJ2-2, with 11 bases aligning to TRBD2. The germline V gene encodes CDR1 SGHRS and CDR2 YFSETQ. CDR3 length equals 18 residues. With V trimmed by 0 bases and J by 0 bases, 4 bases remained unmatched. In DNA form, the CDR3 reads TGCGCCAGCAGCTTGGCCTCTAGCGGGAGGCCGAACACCGGGGAGCTGTTTTTT. Residues: CASSLASSGRPNTGELFF.

This clone was observed a single time. The chain couples TRBV6-5 to TRBJ1-1, with D perhaps TRBD1 (6 bases). CDR1 and CDR2 (germline): MNHEY, SVGAGI. Trimming left V 4 bases short and J 5 bases short, with 11 bases between. The CDR3 runs 13 residues. CDR3 region: CASSSTGYTEAFF. The CDR3 DNA sequence: TGTGCCAGCAGTTCAACAGGGTATACTGAAGCTTTCTTT.

The J gene is TRBJ1-1, the V gene TRBV11-3, with 7 bases aligning to TRBD1. Looked up from germline, CDR1 is SGHNT and CDR2 is YENEEA. This CDR3 has 15 residues. The J segment lost 0 bases and the V segment lost 4 bases, leaving 5 bases of the junction unmatched. The CDR3 nucleotides read TGTGCCAGCAGCTCAAGGACAGGTCTGAACACTGAAGCTTTCTTT. This encodes CASSSRTGLNTEAFF. The full variable domain, its missing parts supplied by reference TRBV11-3 and TRBJ1-1, is EAGVVQSPRYKIIEKKQPVAFWCNPISGHNTLYWYLQNLGQGPELLIRYENEEAVDDSQLPKDRFSAERLKGVDSTLKIQPAELGDSAVYLCASSSRTGLNTEAFFGQGTRLTVV.

The chain couples TRBV6-5 to TRBJ1-1; TRBD1 might be the D (5 bases). The CDR3 runs to 14 residues. Deletions cut 8 bases from V and 5 bases from J, with 18 bases between. Germline V gene sequence: CDR1 MNHEY, CDR2 SVGAGI. CDR3 region: CASLREQVLTEAFF. For the CDR3, the DNA is TGTGCCAGCCTGAGAGAACAGGTTCTAACTGAAGCTTTCTTT.

The CDR3 DNA reads TGTGCCAGCAGTCCGATGGGCAGGGGGCTCGTTCAGAATTACGAGCAGTACTTC. The encoded protein is CASSPMGRGLVQNYEQYF. The chain carries TRBV27 and TRBJ2-7; 8 bases match TRBD1. Germline V gene lookup returns CDR1 MNHEY and CDR2 SMNVEV (reference sequence). This CDR3 contains 18 residues. Trimming at V came to 5 bases and at J to 4 bases, leaving 19 bases not matched to a gene.

The chain employs TRBV30 and TRBJ2-1; 10 bases line up with TRBD1. CDR3 length: 17 residues. J lost 5 bases, V lost 2 bases, and 12 bases had no gene match. CDR1 is GTSNPN, CDR2 SVGIG, per germline (reference sequence). Here the CDR3 reads CAWSPPAGTGDHNEQFF. In DNA form, the CDR3 reads TGTGCCTGGAGTCCGCCCGCCGGGACAGGGGACCACAATGAGCAGTTCTTC.

As for this clone: This sequence may be a read error, since a much larger clone differs from it by one base. This CDR3 is also generated by other DNA sequences in the sample. The chain employs TRBV5-5 and TRBJ2-3, with 9 bases matching TRBD2. Germline CDR1 is SGHKS and CDR2 is YYEKEE (reference sequence). This CDR3 contains 16 residues. The V segment lost 3 bases and the J segment 14 bases; nucleotides outside the gene matches: 19. The CDR3 DNA is TGTGCCAGCAGCTGGGGCGGGGGGGGGCGGGCCCTCCCTGGGTATTTT. Its protein product is CASSWGGGGRALPGYF. Full variable domain (missing parts from reference TRBV5-5 and TRBJ2-3): DAGVTQSPTHLIKTRGQQVTLRCSPISGHKSVSWYQQVLGQGPQFIFQYYEKEERGRGNFPDRFSARQFPNYSSELNVNALLLGDSALYLCASSWGGGGRALPGYFGPGTRLTVL.

The chain carries TRBV5-1 and TRBJ2-7, with 7 bases identical to TRBD1. CDR1 SGHRS and CDR2 YFSETQ come from the germline V gene. The CDR3 has 16 residues. Unmatched junction bases numbered 11, after V lost 0 bases and J lost 5 bases. CDR3 sequence (DNA): TGCGCCAGCAGCTTGGCCGAGGGACAGTTACGGGACGAGCAGTACTTC. Protein: CASSLAEGQLRDEQYF.

This clone was counted between two and nine times. The chain combines TRBV24-1 with TRBJ2-3; 8 bases are shared with TRBD1. The V gene's germline CDR1 is KGHDR and CDR2 SFDVKD. Trimming removed 2 bases from V and 1 base from J; junction bases left unmatched: 4. The CDR3 is 16 residues long. The DNA of the CDR3 is TGTGCCACCAGTGATTCCCCGGGACAGGGCACAGATACGCAGTATTTT. This codes for CATSDSPGQGTDTQYF.

This sequence joins TRBV5-1 and TRBJ2-1; TRBD2 matches 8 bases. Trimming removed 0 bases from V and 8 bases from J; junction bases left unmatched: 4. Germline V lookup: CDR1 SGHRS, CDR2 YFSETQ. The CDR3 totals 14 residues. The CDR3 DNA sequence: TGCGCCAGCAGCTTGGGGGGGACTAGGGATGAGCAGTTCTTC. This translates into CASSLGGTRDEQFF.

CDR3: CASTTRTSLYNEQFF. In nucleotides, the CDR3 is TGTGCCAGCACCACCAGGACTTCGCTTTACAATGAGCAGTTCTTC. The chain carries TRBV25-1 and TRBJ2-1; maybe TRBD2 (5 bases). The CDR3 contains 15 residues. Trimming cost V 7 bases and J 4 bases, with 17 bases left between them. The germline V gene encodes CDR1 MGHDK and CDR2 SYGVNS.

The chain couples TRBV5-1 to TRBJ2-1, with 9 positions matching TRBD2. J lost 9 bases, V lost 0 bases, and 7 bases had no gene match. The CDR3 extends over 15 amino acids. Germline lookup yields CDR1 SGHRS and CDR2 YFSETQ. CDR3 protein: CASSLASGAGGEQFF. CDR3 DNA sequence: TGCGCCAGCAGCTTGGCTAGCGGGGCTGGGGGTGAGCAGTTCTTC.

Only a few counts were recorded for this clone. The chain is built from TRBV7-9 and TRBJ2-1, with D maybe TRBD2 (7 bases). Per germline, CDR1 SEHNR and CDR2 FQNEAQ (reference sequence). The CDR3 is 12 residues long. V gave up 10 bases and J gave up 9 bases, with 16 bases separating them. The CDR3 here is CATPERGGEQFF. CDR3 coding DNA: TGTGCCACCCCCGAGAGGGGGGGTGAGCAGTTCTTC.

V gene TRBV19 combines with J gene TRBJ2-6, with D perhaps TRBD2 (6 bases). Per the germline V gene, CDR1 is LNHDA and CDR2 is SQIVND (reference sequence). Trimming took off 3 bases at V and 4 bases at J, with 19 bases between the two ends. CDR3 length equals 18 residues. The CDR3 loop reads CASSIIGTSKAGANVLTF. The DNA for the CDR3 is TGTGCCAGTAGTATTATTGGGACTTCCAAGGCCGGGGCCAACGTCCTGACTTTC.